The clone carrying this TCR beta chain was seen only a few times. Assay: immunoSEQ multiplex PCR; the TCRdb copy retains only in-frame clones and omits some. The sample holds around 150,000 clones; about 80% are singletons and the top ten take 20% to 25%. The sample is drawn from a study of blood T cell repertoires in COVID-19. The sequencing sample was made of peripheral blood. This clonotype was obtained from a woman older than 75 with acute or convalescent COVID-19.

The CDR3 nucleotides read TGTGCCACCACGCCGGGACTAGCGGGGGATGAGCAGTTCTTC. Translating gives CATTPGLAGDEQFF. The V gene is TRBV19, the J gene TRBJ2-1; 14 positions match TRBD2. Germline values: CDR1 LNHDA, CDR2 SQIVND (reference sequence). This CDR3 comprises 14 residues. Trimming took 10 bases from V and 8 from J; bases not matched to a gene: 7. The full variable domain, its missing parts supplied by reference TRBV19 and TRBJ2-1, is DGGITQSPKYLFRKEGQNVTLSCEQNLNHDAMYWYRQDPGQGLRLIYYSQIVNDFQKGDIAEGYSVSREKKESFPLTVTSAQKNPTAFYLCATTPGLAGDEQFFGPGTRLTVL.